This TCR beta chain was observed in a study of T cells after yellow fever vaccination. In this sample, this clonotype turned up a few times. Via MiXCR, TCRdb re-called the 5' RACE reads, giving one row per CDR3 protein. The sample has about 260,000 distinct CDR3 sequences, about 5.2% seen once. The CDR3 covers 15 residues. V trimming: 4 bases; J trimming: 1 base; junction bases outside the gene matches: 3. The receptor was isolated from a man in his late teens or twenties who received the YFV17D yellow fever vaccine. The starting material was CD4+ T cells sorted from PBMCs, obtained on the day of the yellow fever booster vaccination. The gene calls are TRBV12-3 or TRBV12-4 and TRBJ2-3, with 9 bases identical to TRBD1. For the CDR3, the DNA is TGTGCCAGCAGTTCCCGGACAGGGGGCACAGATACGCAGTATTTT. It yields the protein CASSSRTGGTDTQYF.